This paragraph covers one T cell receptor (beta chain) sequence. What it binds is not known. The record originates from a study of cytomegalovirus exposure and HLA in healthy donors. Findings and limits, study-wide: Reports state that TCR beta sequences accurately predicted most subjects' HLA-A and HLA-B alleles.

With 8 bases removed from V and 2 bases from J, the gap between germline ends came to 12 bases. The CDR3 runs to 13 residues. The germline V gene has CDR1 MNHNS and CDR2 SASEGT. 13 Jbeta primers and 60 Vbeta primers were used for the PCR. The method was immunoSEQ multiplex PCR; TCRdb's version includes in-frame clones alone and lacks a portion of them. The data show 150,000 to 200,000 clones, with 70% to 80% seen just once and over 1.1% held by the top ten. The specimen sequenced was PBMCs. This receptor was identified in a male donor in good health and CMV-seronegative. This chain uses TRBV6-1 with TRBJ2-5; weak D call: TRBD2 (5 bases). Here the CDR3 reads CASVFSGQETQYF. The CDR3 DNA sequence: TGTGCCAGCGTCTTCAGCGGTCAAGAGACCCAGTACTTC.